These T cell receptor beta chains were read from a single sample in a study of identifying expanded T cells in peripheral blood. Libraries were prepared by immunoSEQ multiplex PCR; TCRdb keeps only in-frame clonotypes and omits some of them. The sample has about 86,000 clones, about 85% seen once; the top ten hold roughly 4%. Sequenced material: blood. These TCRs come from a person aged 18 to 75 in good health. Each CDR3 is given with its conserved first and last residue. Fields, in order: V gene, J gene, CDR3 protein.

V gene: TRBV2; J gene: TRBJ2-7; CDR3 protein: CASRPGRYSYEQYF
V gene: TRBV7-9; J gene: TRBJ1-2; CDR3 protein: CASSLGGAEANYGYTF
V gene: TRBV5-1; J gene: TRBJ2-2; CDR3 protein: CASSLRTATSSTGELFF
V gene: TRBV4-1; J gene: TRBJ1-2; CDR3 protein: CASSQAGYGYTF
V gene: TRBV5-1; J gene: TRBJ2-6; CDR3 protein: CASSPRQGKSGANVLTF
V gene: TRBV6-5; J gene: TRBJ1-2; CDR3 protein: CASGLWGAPGYTF
V gene: TRBV5-1; J gene: TRBJ2-7; CDR3 protein: CASSRGQGLIHEQYF
V gene: TRBV10-3; J gene: TRBJ1-5; CDR3 protein: CAISESTGIQPQHF
V gene: TRBV5-6; J gene: TRBJ2-5; CDR3 protein: CASSFRQTQYF
V gene: TRBV2; J gene: TRBJ2-7; CDR3 protein: CATKGGLTGDSYEQYF
V gene: TRBV29-1; J gene: TRBJ2-5; CDR3 protein: CSVGDSGETQYF
V gene: TRBV19; J gene: TRBJ1-2; CDR3 protein: CASSMGFRGREDYGYTF
V gene: TRBV10-3; J gene: TRBJ1-1; CDR3 protein: CASTAYSNTEAFF
V gene: TRBV5-6; J gene: TRBJ1-1; CDR3 protein: CASSLSDLEAFF
V gene: TRBV13; J gene: TRBJ2-7; CDR3 protein: CASSLFSAGHEQYF
V gene: TRBV4-1; J gene: TRBJ2-1; CDR3 protein: CASSQVGYSNEQFF
V gene: TRBV18; J gene: TRBJ1-4; CDR3 protein: CASSPPEGNRLKLFF
V gene: TRBV29-1; J gene: TRBJ2-1; CDR3 protein: CSVDGLAGHYNEQFF
V gene: TRBV20-1; J gene: TRBJ2-3; CDR3 protein: CSAKSTDTQYF
V gene: TRBV19; J gene: TRBJ1-2; CDR3 protein: CASSIGGRSRGYTF
V gene: TRBV6-5; J gene: TRBJ2-7; CDR3 protein: CASSPGTRRQEQYF
V gene: TRBV9; J gene: TRBJ1-2; CDR3 protein: CASSPRQGGYTF
V gene: TRBV5-1; J gene: TRBJ2-5; CDR3 protein: CASSLTPAGGQETQYF
V gene: TRBV9; J gene: TRBJ2-4; CDR3 protein: CASSVMDRANIQYF
V gene: TRBV10-3; J gene: TRBJ2-3; CDR3 protein: CATRTSGGTDTQYF
V gene: TRBV5-5; J gene: TRBJ1-2; CDR3 protein: CASSLRSGYGYTF
V gene: TRBV10-3; J gene: TRBJ2-7; CDR3 protein: CAIDRGVGEQYF
V gene: TRBV7-2; J gene: TRBJ2-3; CDR3 protein: CASSLDTQYF
V gene: TRBV4-1; J gene: TRBJ1-1; CDR3 protein: CASSQEVARSEAFF
V gene: TRBV7-2; J gene: TRBJ2-7; CDR3 protein: CASSPWGGTTYEQYF
V gene: TRBV7-9; J gene: TRBJ1-2; CDR3 protein: CASSLRQGPLYGYTF
V gene: TRBV2; J gene: TRBJ2-1; CDR3 protein: CASRYGTGDNEQFF
V gene: TRBV29-1; J gene: TRBJ2-2; CDR3 protein: CSVEQGYTGELFF
V gene: TRBV7-2; J gene: TRBJ2-5; CDR3 protein: CASSRGFQETQYF
V gene: TRBV7-2; J gene: TRBJ1-1; CDR3 protein: CASSLALGGWGAFF
V gene: TRBV5-8; J gene: TRBJ1-1; CDR3 protein: CASSLDRGFTEAFF